Below are 23 T cell receptor beta chains sequenced from a single sample in a study of cytomegalovirus exposure and HLA in healthy donors. Vbeta (60) and Jbeta (13) primers were used in the PCR. Sequenced by immunoSEQ multiplex PCR; TCRdb stores in-frame clones only, minus some. The table lists around 150,000 clones, 73% of them singletons, with 13% to 15% in the top ten. The sample taken for sequencing was PBMCs. These receptors all stem from a human donor in good health.

Only one count was recorded for this clone. The chain recombines TRBV5-4 with TRBJ1-1; D unresolved. The ends were cut back, 0 bases at V and 1 base at J, with 7 bases in the middle. The germline V gene has CDR1 SGHNT and CDR2 YYREEE (reference sequence). The CDR3 length is 14 residues. The CDR3 loop is CASSLARQNTEAFF. The CDR3, as DNA: TGTGCCAGCAGCTTGGCCAGGCAGAACACTGAAGCTTTCTTT.

V is TRBV4-1 and J is TRBJ2-1; tentative D call: TRBD1 (6 bases). Germline V gene data show CDR1 as MGHRA and CDR2 as YSYEKL. CDR3 length equals 16 residues. V shed 2 bases and J shed 2 bases, with 13 bases lying between them. The CDR3: CASSQYTGSTYNEQFF. As DNA, the CDR3 is TGCGCCAGCAGCCAATACACAGGGTCCACCTACAATGAGCAGTTCTTC.

This clone was counted a few times. The chain is built from TRBV12-5 and TRBJ2-2, with TRBD2 matching over 10 bases. The length of the CDR3 is 15 residues. The V gene's germline CDR1 is LGHNT and CDR2 FRNRAP. Losses at the gene ends were 6 bases for V and 2 bases for J; bases not matched to a gene: 3. CDR3 residues: CASGPSGSNTGELFF. CDR3 nucleotides: TGTGCTAGTGGCCCTAGCGGGAGTAACACCGGGGAGCTGTTTTTT. Variable domain in full (rest from reference TRBV12-5 and TRBJ2-2): DARVTQTPRHKVTEMGQEVTMRCQPILGHNTVFWYRQTMMQGLELLAYFRNRAPLDDSGMPKDRFSAEMPDATLATLKIQPSEPRDSAVYFCASGPSGSNTGELFFGEGSRLTVL.

V and J are TRBV7-9 and TRBJ2-7, with TRBD1 as a possible D gene (6 bases). Germline V gene data show CDR1 as SEHNR and CDR2 as FQNEAQ (reference sequence). The V end was cut by 4 bases, the J end by 0 bases, with 13 bases between. The CDR3 consists of 15 residues. The CDR3 sequence: CASSSYGGDSYEQYF. CDR3 nucleotide sequence: TGTGCCAGCAGCTCCTATGGGGGCGACTCCTACGAGCAGTACTTC.

In its sample, this clone was seen a few times. CDR3 loop: CASRGANGDEQFF. The CDR3 nucleotides read TGTGCCAGCAGGGGAGCAAACGGCGATGAGCAGTTCTTC. The genes are TRBV28 and TRBJ2-1, with D maybe TRBD2 (5 bases). The germline V and J ends were trimmed by 6 bases and 8 bases, with 14 bases remaining between them. This CDR3 is 13 amino acids long. The germline V gene has CDR1 MDHEN and CDR2 SYDVKM.

The rearrangement links TRBV30 to TRBJ2-5; 8 positions match TRBD1. The germline V gene has CDR1 GTSNPN and CDR2 SVGIG (reference sequence). The CDR3 totals 14 residues. The ends lost 3 bases at V and 5 bases at J; junction bases unmatched: 8. This chain's CDR3 is CAWRQNTGGETQYF. The CDR3 region has the DNA TGTGCCTGGAGACAAAACACAGGGGGTGAGACCCAGTACTTC.

This clone showed up just a few times. The rearrangement uses TRBV28 and TRBJ2-1; 7 nucleotides agree with TRBD2. CDR3 length: 12 amino acids. The junction had 5 bases not matched to a gene; V was cut back by 5 bases and J by 10 bases. Germline loops: CDR1 MDHEN, CDR2 SYDVKM. In DNA form, the CDR3 reads TGTGCCAGCAGTGGGGGGGGTCGGGAGCAGTTCTTC. It translates to CASSGGGREQFF. The full variable domain, completed using reference TRBV28 and TRBJ2-1, is DVKVTQSSRYLVKRTGEKVFLECVQDMDHENMFWYRQDPGLGLRLIYFSYDVKMKEKGDIPEGYSVSREKKERFSLILESASTNQTSMYLCASSGGGREQFFGPGTRLTVL.

The chain links TRBV27 to TRBJ2-5, with TRBD1 as a possible D gene (5 bases). Trimming removed 3 bases from V and 1 base from J, with 9 bases in between. Germline V lookup: CDR1 MNHEY, CDR2 SMNVEV (reference sequence). The CDR3 is 14 amino acids. CDR3 nucleotide sequence: TGTGCCAGCAGTTTGGGGCAGAGCCAAGAGACCCAGTACTTC. This sequence encodes CASSLGQSQETQYF.

The genes are TRBV4-1 and TRBJ2-6; TRBD2 matches at 9 bases. The germline gives CDR1 MGHRA, CDR2 YSYEKL. The CDR3 spans 20 residues. The ends lost 0 bases at V and 0 bases at J; junction bases unmatched: 9. As DNA, the CDR3 is TGCGCCAGCAGCCAAGATGGGCTAGCGGGGCTAAACTCTGGGGCCAACGTCCTGACTTTC. It codes for CASSQDGLAGLNSGANVLTF.

The chain couples TRBV19 to TRBJ2-2; TRBD2 matches 13 bases. CDR3 size: 15 residues. V was clipped by 10 bases and J by 7 bases; unmatched bases: 9. The V gene's germline CDR1 is LNHDA and CDR2 SQIVND (reference sequence). The CDR3 protein is CATTTSGRAVGELFF. As DNA, the CDR3 is TGTGCCACTACCACTAGCGGGAGGGCTGTCGGGGAGCTGTTTTTT.

This clone was observed a handful of times. The CDR3 is CASSVRDRVSEQFF. CDR3 DNA: TGTGCCAGCAGTGTCCGGGACAGGGTAAGTGAGCAGTTCTTC. The chain joins TRBV6-1 to TRBJ2-1; 9 nucleotides line up with TRBD1. This CDR3 region has 14 residues. Germline CDR1 is MNHNS and CDR2 is SASEGT. The ends lost 4 bases at V and 9 bases at J; junction bases unmatched: 7.

This chain connects TRBV4-1 to TRBJ2-2, with 8 bases that match TRBD1. The V and J ends lost 4 bases and 5 bases, in that order; junction bases with no gene match: 9. Germline loops: CDR1 MGHRA, CDR2 YSYEKL. The CDR3 contains 16 residues. CDR3 in DNA: TGCGCCAGCAGCCTTCAGGGGGCGCGGCCAACCGGGGAGCTGTTTTTT. Residues: CASSLQGARPTGELFF.

This clone showed up just a few times. This sample also contains other DNA sequences that code for the same CDR3. The genes are TRBV27 and TRBJ1-5; tentative D call: TRBD1 (5 bases). The CDR3 has 14 amino acids. V lost 4 bases and J 6 bases, leaving 13 bases between the germline ends. Germline V gene data show CDR1 as MNHEY and CDR2 as SMNVEV (reference sequence). The CDR3 nucleotides are TGTGCCAGCAGTTCAGGGACGGGGGTTCAGCCCCAGCATTTT. This translates into CASSSGTGVQPQHF.

V is TRBV2 and J is TRBJ2-1; 10 nucleotides line up with TRBD1. CDR3 size: 12 residues. Trimming took 6 bases from V and 9 from J; bases not matched to a gene: 2. Germline values: CDR1 SNHLY, CDR2 FYNNEI. CDR3 nucleotide sequence: TGTGCCAGCAGGACAGGGGGCTTTGAGCAGTTCTTC. Encoded protein: CASRTGGFEQFF.

The genes are TRBV28 and TRBJ2-1, with 7 nucleotides matching TRBD2. With V trimmed by 0 bases and J by 0 bases, 5 bases remained unmatched. This CDR3 spans 17 amino acids. From germline, CDR1 is MDHEN and CDR2 SYDVKM. CDR3 amino acids: CASSLWAGGSSYNEQFF. The CDR3, as DNA: TGTGCCAGCAGTTTATGGGCCGGGGGGAGCTCCTACAATGAGCAGTTCTTC.

The rearrangement links TRBV6-4 to TRBJ2-3; TRBD2 matches at 8 bases. Losses at the gene ends were 5 bases for V and 5 bases for J; bases not matched to a gene: 6. There are 14 residues in the CDR3. The germline V gene encodes CDR1 MRHNA and CDR2 SNTAGT. Here the CDR3 reads CASSPGTSGDTQYF. The CDR3 nucleotides are TGTGCCAGCAGTCCCGGGACTAGTGGAGATACGCAGTATTTT.

This clone was recorded only once. In nucleotides, the CDR3 is TGCGCCAGCAGCCAAACGGACATCAATCAGCCCCAGCATTTT. Protein product: CASSQTDINQPQHF. The chain carries TRBV4-1 and TRBJ1-5; D is perhaps TRBD1 (5 bases). Trimming took off 2 bases at V and 3 bases at J, with 8 bases between the two ends. There are 14 residues in the CDR3. CDR1 is MGHRA, CDR2 YSYEKL, per germline.

This clone came up once. The chain uses TRBV10-2 and TRBJ2-1; D is possibly TRBD2 (7 bases). V lost 8 bases and J lost 0, with 26 bases in between. This CDR3 contains 19 residues. Germline V CDR1 and CDR2: WSHSY, SAAADI. In DNA form, the CDR3 reads TGCGCCAGCTCTCCCCGTTTGGCGGGGGCGGCCACCTCCTACAATGAGCAGTTCTTC. Translating gives CASSPRLAGAATSYNEQFF.

This chain connects TRBV7-9 to TRBJ2-7; 7 nucleotides agree with TRBD1. Per germline, CDR1 SEHNR and CDR2 FQNEAQ (reference sequence). The CDR3 is 13 amino acids. The trim removed 10 bases at V and 0 bases at J, leaving 6 bases unmatched. The CDR3: CAIRDSHSYEQYF. CDR3 bases: TGTGCCATCCGGGACAGCCACTCCTACGAGCAGTACTTC. The full variable domain, rest sourced from reference TRBV7-9 and TRBJ2-7, is DTGVSQNPRHKITKRGQNVTFRCDPISEHNRLYWYRQTLGQGPEFLTYFQNEAQLEKSRLLSDRFSAERPKGSFSTLEIQRTEQGDSAMYLCAIRDSHSYEQYFGPGTRLTVT.

This clone came up once. The chain uses TRBV6-1 and TRBJ2-1, with TRBD2 matching over 8 bases. CDR1 and CDR2 from the germline V gene are MNHNS and SASEGT. Trimming removed 5 bases from V and 4 bases from J; junction bases left unmatched: 7. The CDR3 totals 15 residues. CDR3 sequence (DNA): TGTGCCAGCAGTCCCCGGGAGGGCGCATACAATGAGCAGTTCTTC. It codes for CASSPREGAYNEQFF.

About this clone itself: A read error may account for a junction end that differs from germline. This chain connects TRBV7-9 to TRBJ2-7, with TRBD2 identical over 12 bases. Germline V gene lookup returns CDR1 SEHNR and CDR2 FQNEAQ (reference sequence). CDR3 length: 18 amino acids. Here the CDR3 DNA reads TGTTCCAGCAGCCCCGCCTATTATCTAGCGGGAGGGACCTACGAGCAGTACTTC. Residues: CSSSPAYYLAGGTYEQYF. The complete variable domain, with remaining parts taken from reference TRBV7-9 and TRBJ2-7, reads DTGVSQNPRHKITKRGQNVTFRCDPISEHNRLYWYRQTLGQGPEFLTYFQNEAQLEKSRLLSDRFSAERPKGSFSTLEIQRTEQGDSAMYLCSSSPAYYLAGGTYEQYFGPGTRLTVT.

This rearrangement joins TRBV10-2 to TRBJ2-1; unclear D gene. The CDR3 loop spans 13 amino acids. Per germline, CDR1 WSHSY and CDR2 SAAADI. Trimming stripped 0 bases from V and 6 bases from J, with 6 bases between. CDR3 nucleotide sequence: TGCGCCAGCAGTGAGTCGACTCGCAATGAGCAGTTCTTC. Translation gives CASSESTRNEQFF.

The chain has TRBV2 and TRBJ2-7, with 7 bases lining up with TRBD2. In germline, CDR1 is SNHLY, CDR2 FYNNEI. The CDR3 length is 12 residues. Trimming at V came to 11 bases and at J to 5 bases, leaving 9 bases not matched to a gene. The CDR3 bases are TGTGCCGAGCAGCGGGGAGTCCACGAGCAGTACTTC. This sequence encodes CAEQRGVHEQYF.